The 30 T cell receptor beta chains below were found in one sample sequenced in a study of siplizumab effects on memory and regulatory T cells. TCRdb's copy holds only in-frame clones and misses some; the assay was immunoSEQ multiplex PCR. The sample consists of some 97,000 clones, 75% to 95% of them appearing once. Sequenced: CD4+ T cells sorted from blood. These receptors were collected from a human donor in good health. Some clones in this sample may be carry-over from other donors' samples.

The V call is TRBV19, the J call TRBJ1-2; D might be TRBD1 (6 bases). The germline CDR1 and CDR2 sequences are LNHDA and SQIVND (reference sequence). This CDR3 contains 14 residues. Deletions cut 5 bases from V and 4 bases from J, with 14 bases between. CDR3 sequence reads: CASSFAGGGYGYTF. CDR3 sequence (DNA): TGTGCCAGTAGTTTCGCGGGGGGCGGCTATGGCTACACCTTC.

The rearrangement links TRBV11-2 to TRBJ1-6; possible D gene TRBD1, 6 bases. The CDR3 is made up of 16 amino acids. Germline V gene data show CDR1 as SGHAT and CDR2 as FQNNGV. V lost 0 bases and J 7 bases, leaving 13 bases between the germline ends. DNA of the CDR3: TGTGCCAGCAGCTTAGATAGCCCAGGGGCCAATTCACCCCTCCACTTT. Protein product: CASSLDSPGANSPLHF.

The J gene is TRBJ1-5, the V gene TRBV27; D gene uncertain. The length of the CDR3 is 12 residues. Germline V gene lookup returns CDR1 MNHEY and CDR2 SMNVEV (reference sequence). V lost 3 bases and J lost 3, with 3 bases in between. CDR3 DNA: TGTGCCAGCAGTTTTTCCAATCAGCCCCAGCATTTT. It yields the protein CASSFSNQPQHF.

The rearrangement uses TRBV15 and TRBJ1-3; tentatively, D is TRBD1 (5 bases). The CDR3 runs to 15 residues. CDR1 and CDR2 (germline): LNHNV, YYDKDF (reference sequence). V was clipped by 0 bases and J by 3 bases, with 9 bases between them. CDR3 region: CATSREAGVGNTIYF. The CDR3 DNA sequence: TGTGCCACCAGCAGAGAGGCGGGGGTTGGAAACACCATATATTTT.

The chain carries TRBV9 and TRBJ1-2; 8 bases match TRBD1. The CDR3 is made up of 15 amino acids. Per germline, CDR1 SGDLS and CDR2 YYNGEE. V shed 0 bases, J shed 3 bases, and the junction held 4 bases outside the gene matches. The CDR3 sequence: CASSVAAGGDYGYTF. In DNA, the CDR3 is TGTGCCAGCAGCGTAGCTGCAGGGGGCGACTATGGCTACACCTTC. The full variable domain, completed using reference TRBV9 and TRBJ1-2, is DSGVTQTPKHLITATGQRVTLRCSPRSGDLSVYWYQQSLDQGLQFLIQYYNGEERAKGNILERFSAQQFPDLHSELNLSSLELGDSALYFCASSVAAGGDYGYTFGSGTRLTVV.

The chain joins TRBV6-6 to TRBJ1-2, with D perhaps TRBD1 (6 bases). Trimming removed 4 bases at V and 4 bases at J, with 16 bases between. Germline lookup yields CDR1 MNHNY and CDR2 SVGAGI (reference sequence). The CDR3 is 15 amino acids. The CDR3 DNA reads TGTGCCAGCAGTTCCACGTCAGGGGCCGGCTATGGCTACACCTTC. Its translation: CASSSTSGAGYGYTF.

This clone was seen more than once but under ten times. This chain connects TRBV9 to TRBJ1-4, with no clear D. The CDR3 is 12 residues long. The germline V gene has CDR1 SGDLS and CDR2 YYNGEE. V was shortened by 1 base and J by 8 bases, with 6 bases between the two germline ends. DNA for the CDR3: TGTGCCAGCAGCGTACTTGGGGAAAAACTGTTTTTT. Its translation: CASSVLGEKLFF. Looking up the rest from reference TRBV9 and TRBJ1-4 gives the full variable domain: DSGVTQTPKHLITATGQRVTLRCSPRSGDLSVYWYQQSLDQGLQFLIQYYNGEERAKGNILERFSAQQFPDLHSELNLSSLELGDSALYFCASSVLGEKLFFGSGTQLSVL.

This chain joins TRBV28 and TRBJ1-1, with D tentatively TRBD1 (6 bases). This CDR3 is 13 amino acids long. Germline CDR1 reads MDHEN; CDR2 reads SYDVKM. Trimming pared 4 bases from V and 8 bases from J, leaving 14 bases between. CDR3 loop: CASSSRRGTEAFF. In DNA form, the CDR3 reads TGTGCCAGCAGTTCCCGAAGGGGGACCGAAGCTTTCTTT.

The chain links TRBV5-1 to TRBJ2-7; TRBD1 matches at 11 bases. V trimming: 4 bases; J trimming: 3 bases; junction bases outside the gene matches: 6. CDR1 is SGHRS, CDR2 YFSETQ, per germline. The CDR3 is made up of 15 amino acids. The chain's CDR3 is CASSGPGQGGYEQYF. The CDR3 DNA reads TGCGCCAGCAGCGGCCCGGGACAGGGGGGCTACGAGCAGTACTTC.

The chain has TRBV18 and TRBJ2-2; 7 positions match TRBD2. The junction had 7 bases not matched to a gene; V was cut back by 3 bases and J by 0 bases. CDR3 size: 17 residues. The V gene's germline CDR1 is KGHSH and CDR2 LQKENI. The chain's CDR3 is CASSPEKRGPNTGELFF. The DNA for the CDR3 is TGTGCCAGCTCACCGGAGAAGCGGGGCCCGAACACCGGGGAGCTGTTTTTT.

This clone was recorded a few times. The CDR3 sequence: CASSAQGQVNTEAFF. CDR3 bases: TGTGCCAGCAGCGCCCAAGGACAGGTGAACACTGAAGCTTTCTTT. V is TRBV7-8 and J is TRBJ1-1; 7 bases are shared with TRBD1. This CDR3 region has 15 residues. With V trimmed by 5 bases and J by 0 bases, 6 bases remained unmatched. CDR1 is SGHVS and CDR2 is FQNEAQ in the germline V gene.

V and J are TRBV10-1 and TRBJ2-3, with TRBD2 matching over 7 bases. The germline CDR1 and CDR2 sequences are WNHNN and SYGVQD (reference sequence). Trimming removed 0 bases from V and 2 bases from J; junction bases left unmatched: 2. The CDR3 is 15 residues long. CDR3: CASSESGGPTDTQYF. For the CDR3, the DNA is TGCGCCAGCAGTGAGTCGGGAGGGCCCACAGATACGCAGTATTTT.

The V call is TRBV5-8, the J call TRBJ1-4; TRBD1 is a possible D gene (5 bases). The V end was cut by 0 bases, the J end by 12 bases, with 15 bases between. Germline V CDR1 and CDR2: SGHTS, YDEGEE. This CDR3 region has 14 residues. The CDR3 is CASSLADRYFQLFF. CDR3 DNA sequence: TGTGCCAGCAGCTTGGCCGACAGATACTTTCAACTGTTTTTT.

This clone is a singleton in its sample. The chain's CDR3 is CATSRPQGIGNTIYF. DNA for the CDR3: TGTGCCACCAGCAGACCACAAGGTATTGGAAACACCATATATTTT. The rearrangement uses TRBV15 and TRBJ1-3; D ambiguous. CDR1 and CDR2 (germline): LNHNV, YYDKDF (reference sequence). The CDR3 sequence is 15 residues long. V was clipped by 2 bases and J by 3 bases, with 11 bases between them.

The table lists this clone with a count of one. The chain employs TRBV6-1 and TRBJ2-5, with D possibly matching TRBD2 (6 bases). The germline V and J ends were trimmed by 2 bases and 3 bases, with 13 bases remaining between them. Germline lookup yields CDR1 MNHNS and CDR2 SASEGT. The CDR3 length is 15 residues. CDR3 nucleotide sequence: TGTGCCAGCAGTGAATGGGAGGCCAGAGAAGAGACCCAGTACTTC. It is translated as CASSEWEAREETQYF.

This sequence joins TRBV6-6 and TRBJ1-1; D call uncertain. Germline assignment: CDR1 MNHNY and CDR2 SVGAGI (reference sequence). Trimming took off 2 bases at V and 1 base at J, with 5 bases between the two ends. The length of the CDR3 is 13 residues. DNA for the CDR3: TGTGCCAGCAGTTACCAACCGAACACTGAAGCTTTCTTT. This gives the protein CASSYQPNTEAFF.

V is TRBV27 and J is TRBJ2-3; TRBD1 is a possible D gene (5 bases). V lost 2 bases and J 2 bases, leaving 8 bases between the germline ends. Per germline, CDR1 MNHEY and CDR2 SMNVEV (reference sequence). The CDR3 consists of 14 residues. CDR3 sequence: CASSLNGATDTQYF. CDR3 DNA sequence: TGTGCCAGCAGTTTAAATGGGGCCACAGATACGCAGTATTTT.

V usage is TRBV15 and J usage is TRBJ1-4; 10 nucleotides line up with TRBD1. There are 17 residues in the CDR3. CDR1 LNHNV and CDR2 YYDKDF come from the germline V gene (reference sequence). V was pared by 1 base and J by 4 bases, with 6 bases of the junction left unmatched. The CDR3 spells CATSRGPRDRGNEKLFF. The CDR3 DNA reads TGTGCCACCAGCAGAGGTCCGAGGGACAGGGGTAATGAAAAACTGTTTTTT.

A remark on this clone: One end of the junction does not line up with germline, which may come from a read error. CDR3 in amino acids: CASSPRAGGIDLF. Here the CDR3 DNA reads TGTGCCAGCAGCCCTCGGGCAGGGGGCATTGACCTGTTC. The V gene is TRBV11-2, the J gene TRBJ2-7; 8 nucleotides match TRBD1. Per germline, CDR1 SGHAT and CDR2 FQNNGV. This CDR3 is 13 amino acids long.

This clone appeared once. This chain joins TRBV29-1 and TRBJ1-1, with D maybe TRBD1 (6 bases). The V gene lost 3 bases and the J gene lost 12 bases, with 20 bases spanning the gap. From germline, CDR1 is SQVTM and CDR2 ANQGSEA. The CDR3 length is 13 residues. The CDR3 DNA sequence: TGCAGCGTTGAGATGGGACAAGGGGGTTGGTCTTTCTTT. This sequence encodes CSVEMGQGGWSFF.

The chain uses TRBV25-1 and TRBJ2-2; TRBD1 matches 7 bases. After removal of 3 bases from V and 4 bases from J, the junction contained 2 bases not matched to a gene. There are 14 residues in the CDR3. The germline V gene has CDR1 MGHDK and CDR2 SYGVNS. The CDR3 nucleotides are TGTGCCAGCAGTGACCGACAGGGCACCGGGGAGCTGTTTTTT. Protein sequence: CASSDRQGTGELFF. Based on the CDR3 plus reference TRBV25-1 and TRBJ2-2, the full variable domain is EADIYQTPRYLVIGTGKKITLECSQTMGHDKMYWYQQDPGMELHLIHYSYGVNSTEKGDLSSESTVSRIRTEHFPLTLESARPSHTSQYLCASSDRQGTGELFFGEGSRLTVL.

This clone appeared a single time. This chain joins TRBV27 and TRBJ1-1; 12 bases fit TRBD1. The germline CDR1 and CDR2 sequences are MNHEY and SMNVEV (reference sequence). J lost 10 bases, V lost 4 bases, and 16 bases had no gene match. The CDR3 extends over 17 amino acids. The CDR3 reads CASSSTGTGGFLGRAFF. The CDR3 DNA reads TGTGCCAGCAGTTCGACCGGGACAGGGGGCTTCTTGGGTAGAGCTTTCTTT.

Regarding this clone: One junction end does not reproduce the germline sequence, and a read error may be involved. V and J are TRBV10-1 and TRBJ1-1; D call uncertain. The CDR3 loop spans 13 amino acids. Germline-derived CDR1 and CDR2 are WNHNN and SYGVQD (reference sequence). The CDR3 reads CAGSVTRNTEAFF. Written as DNA, the CDR3 is TGCGCCGGCAGTGTTACAAGGAACACTGAAGCTTTCTTT.

This rearrangement joins TRBV5-4 to TRBJ2-7; weak D call: TRBD2 (6 bases). Trimming left V 8 bases short and J 3 bases short, with 18 bases between. The germline V gene encodes CDR1 SGHNT and CDR2 YYREEE (reference sequence). The CDR3 runs 14 residues. Here the CDR3 DNA reads TGTGCCAGTCGGAGGCGGGGCGGGGACTACGAGCAGTACTTC. The encoded protein is CASRRRGGDYEQYF.

The chain couples TRBV5-1 to TRBJ2-1; TRBD2 is a possible D gene (5 bases). V dropped 1 base and J dropped 6 bases, with 17 bases sitting between them. The CDR3 consists of 16 residues. Per the germline V gene, CDR1 is SGHRS and CDR2 is YFSETQ. The CDR3 here is CASSLYSTGTSNEQFF. CDR3 coding DNA: TGCGCCAGCAGCTTGTACTCTACGGGAACCAGCAATGAGCAGTTCTTC.

V usage is TRBV7-9 and J usage is TRBJ1-2; 7 bases are shared with TRBD1. The CDR3 has 15 amino acids. Unmatched junction bases numbered 6, after V lost 5 bases and J lost 0 bases. The germline CDR1 and CDR2 sequences are SEHNR and FQNEAQ (reference sequence). This CDR3 is CASSVDRVANYGYTF. CDR3 nucleotides: TGTGCCAGCAGCGTCGACAGGGTGGCTAACTATGGCTACACCTTC.

The V call is TRBV5-1, the J call TRBJ2-1; 7 nucleotides agree with TRBD2. The V gene's germline CDR1 is SGHRS and CDR2 YFSETQ. With V trimmed by 5 bases and J by 10 bases, 12 bases remained unmatched. The CDR3 totals 14 residues. CDR3 region: CASSLLGGTTEQFF. The CDR3 DNA is TGCGCCAGCAGTCTCCTGGGGGGGACCACGGAGCAGTTCTTC.

The chain combines TRBV7-2 with TRBJ2-3, with D possibly TRBD1 on 6 matching bases. This CDR3 region has 14 residues. With 1 base removed from V and 4 bases from J, the gap between germline ends came to 9 bases. Germline assignment: CDR1 SGHTA and CDR2 FQGNSA. The CDR3 reads CASSLVQGADTQYF. CDR3 DNA: TGTGCCAGCAGCTTAGTACAGGGAGCAGATACGCAGTATTTT. Full variable domain (missing parts from reference TRBV7-2 and TRBJ2-3): GAGVSQSPSNKVTEKGKDVELRCDPISGHTALYWYRQSLGQGLEFLIYFQGNSAPDKSGLPSDRFSAERTGGSVSTLTIQRTQQEDSAVYLCASSLVQGADTQYFGPGTRLTVL.

The V and J genes are TRBV16 and TRBJ1-3; D call uncertain. The CDR3 is made up of 13 amino acids. V shed 2 bases and J shed 2 bases, with 4 bases lying between them. Germline CDR1 is KGHSY and CDR2 is FQNENV. In DNA, the CDR3 is TGTGCCAGCAGCCAAGGGACTGGAAACACCATATATTTT. Protein product: CASSQGTGNTIYF.

The genes are TRBV19 and TRBJ2-3; D not resolved. Germline CDR1 LNHDA, CDR2 SQIVND (reference sequence). V was shortened by 6 bases and J by 0 bases, with 7 bases between the two germline ends. The CDR3 has 13 residues. The CDR3 loop is CASRNPSTDTQYF. The CDR3 DNA follows: TGTGCCAGTAGGAATCCTAGCACAGATACGCAGTATTTT.